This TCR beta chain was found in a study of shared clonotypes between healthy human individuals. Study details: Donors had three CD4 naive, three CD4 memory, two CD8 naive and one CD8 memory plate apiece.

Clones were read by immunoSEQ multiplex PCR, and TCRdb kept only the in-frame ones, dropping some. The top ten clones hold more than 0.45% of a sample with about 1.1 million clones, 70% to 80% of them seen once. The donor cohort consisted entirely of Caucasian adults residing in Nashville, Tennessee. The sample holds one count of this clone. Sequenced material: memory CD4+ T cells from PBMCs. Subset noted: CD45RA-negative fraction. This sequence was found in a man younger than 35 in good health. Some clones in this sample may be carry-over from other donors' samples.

DNA for the CDR3: TGCAGCGTTGCTCGGACCACCGGGGAGCTGTTTTTT. It codes for CSVARTTGELFF. The chain couples TRBV29-1 to TRBJ2-2; D gene ambiguous. V gave up 4 bases and J gave up 4 bases, with 7 bases separating them. The germline CDR1 and CDR2 sequences are SQVTM and ANQGSEA. This CDR3 is built from 12 residues.